The 15 T cell receptor beta chains presented below share a single source sample, sequenced in a study of cytomegalovirus exposure and HLA in healthy donors. The repertoire was sequenced with immunoSEQ multiplex PCR; TCRdb's copy has only in-frame clones and lacks some. The sample holds some 170,000 clones, around four fifths seen once. The specimen was PBMCs. All receptors derive from a man in his thirties or forties in good health and CMV-seropositive.

The genes are TRBV4-3 and TRBJ1-2; 9 bases line up with TRBD1. V was pared by 2 bases and J by 0 bases, with 1 base of the junction left unmatched. The CDR3 covers 15 residues. Per the germline V gene, CDR1 is LGHNA and CDR2 is YSLEER. The CDR3 DNA reads TGCGCCAGCAGCCAAAACAGGGGGCCTAACTATGGCTACACCTTC. Translation gives CASSQNRGPNYGYTF.

V gene TRBV2 combines with J gene TRBJ2-3; no definite D call. This CDR3 spans 14 amino acids. The V gene's germline CDR1 is SNHLY and CDR2 FYNNEI. Trimming removed 3 bases from V and 4 bases from J, with 11 bases in between. In DNA, the CDR3 is TGTGCCAGCAGTGACGAGGTTTTGGCAGATACGCAGTATTTT. Residues: CASSDEVLADTQYF.

The rearrangement joins TRBV6-5 to TRBJ2-7, with TRBD2 identical over 12 bases. Germline values: CDR1 MNHEY, CDR2 SVGAGI. This CDR3 comprises 13 residues. V lost 5 bases to trimming and J lost 6 bases; unmatched junction nucleotides: 2. In DNA, the CDR3 is TGTGCCAGCAGTGGACTAGCGGGGCTCGAGCAGTACTTC. This codes for CASSGLAGLEQYF.

This clone has just one count. V is TRBV6-5 and J is TRBJ1-6, with 7 bases that match TRBD1. The CDR3 contains 15 residues. CDR1 and CDR2 from the germline V gene are MNHEY and SVGAGI. Unmatched junction bases numbered 10, after V lost 6 bases and J lost 8 bases. The CDR3 loop is CASSPRRQGYSPLHF. CDR3 sequence (DNA): TGTGCCAGCAGCCCCCGCCGACAGGGCTATTCACCCCTCCACTTT.

This clone has just a few counts. The chain couples TRBV7-6 to TRBJ2-1, with TRBD2 as a possible D gene (5 bases). The CDR3 totals 17 residues. Germline V gives CDR1 SGHVS, CDR2 FNYEAQ. V lost 6 bases and J 0 bases, leaving 18 bases between the germline ends. Written as DNA, the CDR3 is TGTGCCAGCAGTTTTACTACCGGGGATAGCTCCTACAATGAGCAGTTCTTC. It encodes CASSFTTGDSSYNEQFF. Together with reference TRBV7-6 and TRBJ2-1, the CDR3 gives the full variable domain: GAGVSQSPRYKVTKRGQDVALRCDPISGHVSLYWYRQALGQGPEFLTYFNYEAQQDKSGLPNDRFSAERPEGSISTLTIQRTEQRDSAMYRCASSFTTGDSSYNEQFFGPGTRLTVL.

The chain links TRBV29-1 to TRBJ2-4, with D tentatively TRBD1 (6 bases). With 7 bases removed from V and 7 bases from J, the gap between germline ends came to 17 bases. Germline CDR1 is SQVTM and CDR2 is ANQGSEA. The CDR3 extends over 13 amino acids. The DNA of the CDR3 is TGCAGCGCACAGGGCGCGTTGGGGAACATTCAGTACTTC. It specifies CSAQGALGNIQYF. Looking up the rest from reference TRBV29-1 and TRBJ2-4 gives the full variable domain: SAVISQKPSRDICQRGTSLTIQCQVDSQVTMMFWYRQQPGQSLTLIATANQGSEATYESGFVIDKFPISRPNLTFSTLTVSNMSPEDSSIYLCSAQGALGNIQYFGAGTRLSVL.

V is TRBV7-9 and J is TRBJ1-5; TRBD1 is a possible D gene (6 bases). This CDR3 contains 15 residues. Germline V gene data show CDR1 as SEHNR and CDR2 as FQNEAQ (reference sequence). Trimming took 5 bases from V and 4 from J, leaving 15 bases between them. As DNA, the CDR3 is TGTGCCAGCAGCCATACAGGGTACTCTAATCAGCCCCAGCATTTT. Protein: CASSHTGYSNQPQHF.

V usage is TRBV6-1 and J usage is TRBJ1-5; 7 nucleotides agree with TRBD1. This CDR3 region has 17 residues. With 2 bases clipped from V and 1 base from J, the junction kept 8 bases outside the gene matches. The V gene's germline CDR1 is MNHNS and CDR2 SASEGT. The CDR3 loop is CASSELKGAGSNQPQHF. The CDR3 DNA is TGTGCCAGCAGTGAACTGAAGGGGGCGGGCAGCAATCAGCCCCAGCATTTT.

The chain is built from TRBV4-3 and TRBJ1-2; TRBD1 agrees at 9 bases. With V trimmed by 5 bases and J by 8 bases, 6 bases remained unmatched. The CDR3 has 13 residues. Germline CDR1 reads LGHNA; CDR2 reads YSLEER. CDR3: CASSGDRVEGYTF. The CDR3 DNA sequence: TGCGCCAGCAGCGGGGACAGGGTAGAGGGCTACACCTTC.

V is TRBV29-1 and J is TRBJ1-2, with 8 bases lining up with TRBD1. Germline lookup yields CDR1 SQVTM and CDR2 ANQGSEA. With 5 bases clipped from V and 0 bases from J, the junction kept 11 bases outside the gene matches. CDR3 size: 16 residues. CDR3 sequence: CSVQPNDRGPNYGYTF. The CDR3 nucleotides are TGCAGCGTTCAGCCGAACGACAGGGGACCTAACTATGGCTACACCTTC.

V gene TRBV28 combines with J gene TRBJ2-7, with D perhaps TRBD1 (6 bases). This CDR3 contains 13 residues. V dropped 5 bases and J dropped 1 base, with 9 bases sitting between them. CDR1 and CDR2 (germline): MDHEN, SYDVKM. The CDR3 nucleotides read TGTGCCAGCAGTGAAGGACAGTCCTACGAGCAGTACTTC. It specifies CASSEGQSYEQYF. The full variable domain, its missing parts supplied by reference TRBV28 and TRBJ2-7, is DVKVTQSSRYLVKRTGEKVFLECVQDMDHENMFWYRQDPGLGLRLIYFSYDVKMKEKGDIPEGYSVSREKKERFSLILESASTNQTSMYLCASSEGQSYEQYFGPGTRLTVT.

This chain uses TRBV7-9 with TRBJ2-7; possibly TRBD1 for D (5 bases). Trimming cost V 5 bases and J 7 bases, with 12 bases left between them. The CDR3 is made up of 12 amino acids. The V gene's germline CDR1 is SEHNR and CDR2 FQNEAQ (reference sequence). The CDR3 region is CASSQGVREQYF. The CDR3 coding sequence is TGTGCCAGCAGCCAAGGGGTAAGGGAGCAGTACTTC.

CDR3: CASSYNGGHVEAFF. The CDR3 nucleotides read TGTGCCAGCAGTTACAACGGGGGGCATGTTGAAGCTTTCTTT. This chain joins TRBV6-5 and TRBJ1-1, with D maybe TRBD1 (6 bases). V lost 2 bases, J lost 7 bases, and 14 bases lay in between. Germline CDR1 reads MNHEY; CDR2 reads SVGAGI. This CDR3 region has 14 residues.

This clone was counted ten times or more. This chain joins TRBV4-3 and TRBJ2-7; 8 bases match TRBD1. The V gene end was trimmed by 0 bases and the J gene end by 1 base; junction bases not matched to a gene: 2. Germline V gene sequence: CDR1 LGHNA, CDR2 YSLEER. CDR3 length: 15 amino acids. The CDR3 reads CASSQEQGESYEQYF. The CDR3 nucleotides read TGCGCCAGCAGCCAAGAACAGGGGGAGTCCTACGAGCAGTACTTC.

The genes are TRBV5-5 and TRBJ2-7; maybe TRBD1 (5 bases). This CDR3 contains 12 residues. V gave up 4 bases and J gave up 2 bases, with 7 bases separating them. CDR1 SGHKS and CDR2 YYEKEE come from the germline V gene (reference sequence). For the CDR3, the DNA is TGTGCCAGCAGCCTGGACACCTACGAGCAGTACTTC. Protein product: CASSLDTYEQYF.